A single sample gave rise to the 5 T cell receptor beta chains below, sequenced in a study of shared clonotypes between healthy human individuals. Profiled with immunoSEQ multiplex PCR; TCRdb holds only in-frame clones, not every one. The top ten hold around 24% of the sample, which has 90,000 to 130,000 clones, under 70% seen once. Material: memory CD8+ T cells sorted from blood. Subset of the sample: CD45RO+ cells pooled with CCR7-negative TemRA cells. These receptors originate from a woman aged 25-40 years in good health.

V is TRBV28 and J is TRBJ1-5, with TRBD1 as a possible D gene (5 bases). The CDR3 totals 16 residues. V lost 6 bases and J 6 bases, leaving 21 bases between the germline ends. Germline CDR1 MDHEN, CDR2 SYDVKM. CDR3 residues: CASSRNWGVEGQPQHF. Written as DNA, the CDR3 is TGTGCCAGCAGCCGGAATTGGGGGGTTGAGGGTCAGCCCCAGCATTTT.

The chain couples TRBV7-9 to TRBJ1-1; 8 nucleotides match TRBD1. The CDR3 consists of 14 residues. J gave up 3 bases and V 5 bases, and 5 bases lay outside the gene matches. The germline gives CDR1 SEHNR, CDR2 FQNEAQ (reference sequence). CDR3 DNA: TGTGCCAGCAGCGTCGGACAGGGAGACACTGAAGCTTTCTTT. Its protein is CASSVGQGDTEAFF.

The chain employs TRBV7-9 and TRBJ1-2; no definite D call. Deletions cut 11 bases from V and 8 bases from J, with 15 bases between. CDR1 is SEHNR and CDR2 is FQNEAQ in the germline V gene (reference sequence). CDR3 length: 11 residues. The CDR3 loop is CAGTTGVGYTF. In nucleotides, the CDR3 is TGTGCCGGCACAACCGGGGTCGGCTACACCTTC.

The genes are TRBV5-1 and TRBJ1-4, with TRBD1 identical over 8 bases. The junction had 9 bases not matched to a gene; V was cut back by 4 bases and J by 13 bases. CDR3 size: 13 residues. In germline, CDR1 is SGHRS, CDR2 YFSETQ. CDR3 nucleotide sequence: TGCGCCAGCAGCACAGGACAGGGAGGGAGACTGTTTTTT. Amino acid sequence: CASSTGQGGRLFF.

This clone was picked up one time. The V call is TRBV5-5, the J call TRBJ2-2; D is ambiguous. The CDR3 sequence is 15 residues long. Germline V gene data show CDR1 as SGHKS and CDR2 as YYEKEE (reference sequence). Trimming left V 0 bases short and J 0 bases short, with 6 bases between. The chain's CDR3 is CASSLGGSNTGELFF. The DNA for the CDR3 is TGTGCCAGCAGCTTGGGAGGTTCGAACACCGGGGAGCTGTTTTTT.